This passage covers 20 T cell receptor beta chains from one sample sequenced in a study of post-analysis software for immune sequencing data. Study-wide results and caveats: In patients, TRBV5-6, TRBV5-1 and TRBV20-1 belonged to five or six TRBV segments found more frequently than in controls.

cDNA libraries for TCR beta contained unique molecular identifiers. Using its own MiXCR run on the PCR reads, TCRdb lists one record per CDR3 protein. Here the sample spans fewer than 850,000 distinct CDR3 sequences, under 60% being singletons. The antigens for these receptors are not known. The sample comprised blood. These TCRs come from a girl aged 10 to 17 with multiple sclerosis.

The genes are TRBV7-9 and TRBJ2-7; D might be TRBD1 (6 bases). V lost 5 bases and J 0 bases, leaving 14 bases between the germline ends. This CDR3 has 15 amino acids. Germline lookup yields CDR1 SEHNR and CDR2 FQNEAQ (reference sequence). The CDR3 here is CASSPVGTSSYEQYF. CDR3 DNA: TGTGCCAGCAGCCCAGTGGGGACAAGCTCCTACGAGCAGTACTTC.

The chain carries TRBV20-1 and TRBJ2-7; TRBD2 aligns across 12 bases. CDR1 DFQATT and CDR2 SNEGSKA come from the germline V gene (reference sequence). The CDR3 is 14 residues long. V lost 6 bases, J lost 3 bases, and 6 bases stayed unmatched. CDR3 coding DNA: TGCAGTGCCCTAGCGGGAGGGCCGGGCTACGAGCAGTACTTC. Its translation is CSALAGGPGYEQYF.

The chain employs TRBV6-4 and TRBJ2-1, with 12 positions matching TRBD2. The J segment lost 9 bases and the V segment lost 4 bases, leaving 4 bases of the junction unmatched. This CDR3 comprises 14 residues. Germline V gene sequence: CDR1 MRHNA, CDR2 SNTAGT. The CDR3 protein is CASSGLAGVSEQFF. CDR3 DNA sequence: TGTGCCAGCAGTGGACTAGCGGGAGTCTCTGAGCAGTTCTTC.

In regard to this clonotype: One junction end does not reproduce the germline sequence, and a read error may be involved. The chain carries TRBV5-1 and TRBJ2-1; 8 positions match TRBD2. This CDR3 region has 15 residues. Germline CDR1 and CDR2: SGHRS and YFSETQ. The CDR3 coding sequence is TGCGCCGGCAGCTTGGGGTCGGGAGGGCCAGGTGAGCAGTTCTTC. Its protein product is CAGSLGSGGPGEQFF.

This clonotype turned up a few times. This chain joins TRBV9 and TRBJ2-7; D may be TRBD2 (6 bases). CDR1 is SGDLS and CDR2 is YYNGEE in the germline V gene. Trimming shortened V by 4 bases and J by 0 bases, and 14 bases separated the two germline ends. This CDR3 has 15 residues. The CDR3 here is CASSSTAGNSYEQYF. The CDR3 nucleotides are TGTGCCAGCAGCTCTACAGCGGGTAACTCCTACGAGCAGTACTTC.

The rearrangement uses TRBV6-6 and TRBJ2-4; 12 bases agree with TRBD2. Trimming cost V 6 bases and J 7 bases; bases outside gene matches: 4. CDR3 length equals 14 residues. CDR1 and CDR2 (germline): MNHNY, SVGAGI (reference sequence). The CDR3 loop reads CASSPTSGSNIQYF. The CDR3 region has the DNA TGTGCCAGCAGCCCGACTAGCGGGAGTAACATTCAGTACTTC.

This clonotype has just a few counts. V gene TRBV7-3 combines with J gene TRBJ1-1; D is unclear. Per the germline V gene, CDR1 is SGHTA and CDR2 is FQGTGA. The CDR3 runs to 12 residues. V was clipped by 5 bases and J by 12 bases, with 16 bases between them. The DNA of the CDR3 is TGTGCCAGCAGCCCCGGAGGGCCCGAAACTTTCTTT. Its protein is CASSPGGPETFF.

This clonotype was observed a few times. The rearrangement joins TRBV12-3 or TRBV12-4 to TRBJ1-2, with TRBD1 as a possible D gene (5 bases). There are 14 residues in the CDR3. V lost 2 bases to trimming and J lost 2 bases, with 9 bases between them. The CDR3 sequence is CASSLSGSNYGYTF. CDR3 in DNA: TGTGCCAGCAGTTTATCAGGGTCCAACTATGGCTACACCTTC.

The rearrangement uses TRBV7-3 and TRBJ2-1; a possible D gene is TRBD2 (6 bases). CDR1 and CDR2 from the germline V gene are SGHTA and FQGTGA. The germline V and J ends were trimmed by 6 bases and 6 bases, with 21 bases remaining between them. This CDR3 is 16 amino acids long. CDR3 DNA: TGTGCCAGCAGTTCGATAGGCGGGATGCCCCCCAATGAGCAGTTCTTC. Translating gives CASSSIGGMPPNEQFF.

The chain has TRBV28 and TRBJ2-7; no clear D. The germline V gene encodes CDR1 MDHEN and CDR2 SYDVKM. V lost 4 bases and J lost 7, with 8 bases in between. The CDR3 loop spans 11 amino acids. CDR3 in amino acids: CASSSSVEQYF. Written as DNA, the CDR3 is TGTGCCAGCAGTTCCTCGGTGGAGCAGTACTTC.

This clonotype appeared a few times. This chain links TRBV18 with TRBJ2-5, with 8 bases lining up with TRBD2. J gave up 11 bases and V 0 bases, and 5 bases lay outside the gene matches. Per the germline V gene, CDR1 is KGHSH and CDR2 is LQKENI. The CDR3 extends over 13 amino acids. The CDR3, as DNA: TGTGCCAGCTCACCACCTTACGGGGGGGAGCAGTACTTC. This sequence encodes CASSPPYGGEQYF.

The genes are TRBV5-1 and TRBJ2-7; TRBD1 matches at 10 bases. Germline CDR1 is SGHRS and CDR2 is YFSETQ. The CDR3 loop spans 16 amino acids. J gave up 7 bases and V 0 bases, and 10 bases lay outside the gene matches. Written as DNA, the CDR3 is TGCGCCAGCAGCTTGGGACCCCGACAGGGGGCGCGTGAGCAGTACTTC. Amino acids: CASSLGPRQGAREQYF.

This clonotype was seen once. The chain is built from TRBV5-1 and TRBJ1-2, with no clear D. V lost 2 bases, J lost 5 bases, and 10 bases lay in between. CDR3 length equals 13 residues. Germline V gives CDR1 SGHRS, CDR2 YFSETQ. The CDR3 region is CASSLDIIYGYTF. CDR3 sequence (DNA): TGCGCCAGCAGCTTAGACATTATTTATGGCTACACCTTC.

V and J are TRBV11-2 and TRBJ2-1; D may be TRBD1 (8 bases). The length of the CDR3 is 16 residues. Germline CDR1 reads SGHAT; CDR2 reads FQNNGV. Trimming took 4 bases from V and 4 from J, leaving 17 bases between them. The CDR3 coding sequence is TGTGCCAGCAGCTACGGACAGGGAGGGCTTTACAATGAGCAGTTCTTC. This codes for CASSYGQGGLYNEQFF.

The chain carries TRBV6-5 and TRBJ1-5; D is unclear. Trimming took off 2 bases at V and 6 bases at J, with 11 bases between the two ends. The CDR3 totals 14 residues. Germline values: CDR1 MNHEY, CDR2 SVGAGI. The CDR3 DNA reads TGTGCCAGCAGTTACCGAGCAGCGACTCAGCCCCAGCATTTT. As protein: CASSYRAATQPQHF.

The rearrangement links TRBV9 to TRBJ1-4, with D perhaps matching TRBD1 (5 bases). Germline loops: CDR1 SGDLS, CDR2 YYNGEE. The CDR3 runs 14 residues. V was clipped by 4 bases and J by 8 bases, with 15 bases between them. DNA of the CDR3: TGTGCCAGCAGCCCAAGTGGACAAACCGAAAAACTGTTTTTT. This sequence encodes CASSPSGQTEKLFF.

J is TRBJ1-2 and V is TRBV6-5, with D perhaps matching TRBD1 (5 bases). The CDR3 runs to 14 residues. V lost 7 bases to trimming and J lost 4 bases, with 16 bases between them. Germline CDR1 MNHEY, CDR2 SVGAGI. CDR3 nucleotides: TGTGCCAGCACCGAGGGGCTTCGGGGCTATGGCTACACCTTC. Its translation: CASTEGLRGYGYTF.

This clonotype was counted a single time. J is TRBJ1-1 and V is TRBV29-1, with a tentative D call TRBD1 (6 bases). The germline V and J ends were trimmed by 5 bases and 5 bases, with 15 bases remaining between them. From germline, CDR1 is SQVTM and CDR2 ANQGSEA. The CDR3 contains 13 residues. CDR3 nucleotide sequence: TGCAGCGTTTCGGAGGGGGGCAGTACTGAAGCTTTCTTT. This translates into CSVSEGGSTEAFF.

The V gene is TRBV7-3, the J gene TRBJ1-2; perhaps TRBD1 as D (6 bases). The length of the CDR3 is 16 residues. CDR1 and CDR2 from the germline V gene are SGHTA and FQGTGA. The ends were cut back, 1 base at V and 6 bases at J, with 18 bases in the middle. This CDR3 reads CASSLKGRQDADGYTF. In DNA form, the CDR3 reads TGTGCCAGCAGCTTAAAAGGGCGACAGGACGCCGATGGCTACACCTTC.

This clonotype was picked up a small number of times. The chain employs TRBV20-1 and TRBJ2-1; maybe TRBD2 (6 bases). V was shortened by 1 base and J by 8 bases, with 15 bases between the two germline ends. Germline lookup yields CDR1 DFQATT and CDR2 SNEGSKA (reference sequence). The CDR3 runs to 14 residues. The CDR3, as DNA: TGCAGTGCTAGAGTTAATATGGGGGGACATGAGCAGTTCTTC. Encoded protein: CSARVNMGGHEQFF.